The clone carrying this T cell receptor beta chain was observed a few times. This entry is derived from a study of shared clonotypes between healthy human individuals. Deletions cut 6 bases from V and 5 bases from J, with 10 bases between. Germline values: CDR1 MGHDK, CDR2 SYGVNS. The CDR3 consists of 12 residues. Every subset had its genomic DNA shared out evenly among several immunoSEQ plates. The data were produced by immunoSEQ multiplex PCR, yet TCRdb's version contains in-frame clones alone and is incomplete. The sample has about 2.4 million clones; roughly 93% are singletons. The V gene is TRBV25-1, the J gene TRBJ1-1, with D uncertain. Specimen: naive CD4+ T cells from PBMCs. Subset of the sample: CD45RA+ positively selected. The TCR comes from a man between 18 and 35 years old in good health. Some clones in this sample may be carry-over from other donors' samples. Here the CDR3 reads CASRVGQTEAFF. The CDR3 DNA reads TGTGCCAGCAGGGTAGGCCAGACTGAAGCTTTCTTT.